The next 27 T cell receptor beta chains were all read from a single sample in a study of blood T cell repertoires in COVID-19. The protocol was immunoSEQ multiplex PCR, while the TCRdb copy is restricted to in-frame clones and leaves out a portion. This table has roughly 240,000 clones, about four fifths appearing once. Sequencing was done on a sample of PBMCs or T cells enriched from blood (not recorded which). The receptors were sampled from a woman between 35 and 50 years old who had been exposed to COVID-19.

The chain joins TRBV18 to TRBJ2-3; 8 positions match TRBD1. The V gene's germline CDR1 is KGHSH and CDR2 LQKENI. V was pared by 3 bases and J by 4 bases, with 6 bases of the junction left unmatched. The CDR3 is 15 amino acids. CDR3 in DNA: TGTGCCAGCTCACCCGGACAGGGCTCTTCAGATACGCAGTATTTT. Its translation is CASSPGQGSSDTQYF.

The V call is TRBV6-2 or TRBV6-3, the J call TRBJ2-1, with TRBD1 as a possible D gene (6 bases). The CDR3 has 16 residues. Germline V gene lookup returns CDR1 MNHEY and CDR2 SVGEGT. The germline V and J ends were trimmed by 6 bases and 4 bases, with 19 bases remaining between them. The CDR3 DNA reads as TGTGCCAGCAGCGACCGAGGGGGAAGGAATTACAATGAGCAGTTCTTC. It specifies CASSDRGGRNYNEQFF.

The chain carries TRBV18 and TRBJ1-6; tentative D call: TRBD1 (5 bases). This CDR3 is built from 14 residues. Germline-derived CDR1 and CDR2 are KGHSH and LQKENI. Trimming stripped 3 bases from V and 9 bases from J, with 12 bases between. CDR3 nucleotide sequence: TGTGCCAGCTCACCTGCAGGGCAGGGTTCACCCCTCCACTTT. Protein sequence: CASSPAGQGSPLHF.

The chain links TRBV30 to TRBJ2-7, with D possibly matching TRBD1 (9 bases). This CDR3 has 16 residues. CDR1 and CDR2 (germline): GTSNPN, SVGIG (reference sequence). V was clipped by 2 bases and J by 2 bases, with 19 bases between them. The DNA of the CDR3 is TGTGCCTGGAGTACTACAGGGGGCGGGGGGACCTACGAGCAGTACTTC. It is translated as CAWSTTGGGGTYEQYF.

The V and J genes are TRBV2 and TRBJ1-4, with D perhaps matching TRBD1 (5 bases). This CDR3 has 14 amino acids. Germline V gene data show CDR1 as SNHLY and CDR2 as FYNNEI. V lost 6 bases, J lost 2 bases, and 10 bases lay in between. CDR3 sequence (DNA): TGTGCCAGCAGGGGGACTGGGACTAATGAAAAACTGTTTTTT. Protein product: CASRGTGTNEKLFF.

This sequence joins TRBV18 and TRBJ2-2; 8 bases fit TRBD1. The CDR3 runs 16 residues. V trimming: 1 base; J trimming: 5 bases; junction bases outside the gene matches: 6. Germline CDR1 reads KGHSH; CDR2 reads LQKENI. CDR3 DNA sequence: TGTGCCAGCTCACCACTCCAGGGGGCGAGGACCGGGGAGCTGTTTTTT. Translation: CASSPLQGARTGELFF. Using reference TRBV18 and TRBJ2-2 for the parts outside the CDR3, the full variable domain is NAGVMQNPRHLVRRRGQEARLRCSPMKGHSHVYWYRQLPEEGLKFMVYLQKENIIDESGMPKERFSAEFPKEGPSILRIQQVVRGDSAAYFCASSPLQGARTGELFFGEGSRLTVL.

The gene calls are TRBV7-3 and TRBJ2-3; 9 nucleotides agree with TRBD2. J lost 4 bases, V lost 5 bases, and 10 bases had no gene match. The CDR3 length is 16 residues. Germline V CDR1 and CDR2: SGHTA, FQGTGA. CDR3 coding DNA: TGTGCCAGCAGCCTCGTAGCGGGAGTCAGATCAGATACGCAGTATTTT. It codes for CASSLVAGVRSDTQYF.

For the CDR3, the DNA is TGTGCCAGCGCTAGCGGGGGGGGTGCCCAAGAGACCCAGTACTTC. This translates into CASASGGGAQETQYF. The rearrangement joins TRBV2 to TRBJ2-5, with 12 bases lining up with TRBD2. J lost 1 base, V lost 8 bases, and 5 bases had no gene match. The CDR3 totals 15 residues. The germline gives CDR1 SNHLY, CDR2 FYNNEI.

V is TRBV19 and J is TRBJ2-2, with TRBD1 matching over 8 bases. V shed 9 bases, J shed 0 bases, and the junction held 21 bases outside the gene matches. CDR1 and CDR2 from the germline V gene are LNHDA and SQIVND (reference sequence). The CDR3 is made up of 20 amino acids. CDR3 region: CASTTQPFRGRASNTGELFF. The CDR3 DNA is TGTGCCAGCACCACCCAGCCGTTCAGGGGGCGCGCCTCGAACACCGGGGAGCTGTTTTTT.

This clone was detected once. V and J are TRBV7-2 and TRBJ1-5; weak D call: TRBD1 (5 bases). Germline CDR1 and CDR2: SGHTA and FQGNSA. The ends were cut back, 2 bases at V and 0 bases at J, with 11 bases in the middle. CDR3 length: 16 amino acids. CDR3 amino acids: CASSLRGDYSNQPQHF. The CDR3 coding sequence is TGTGCCAGCAGCTTACGGGGGGACTATAGCAATCAGCCCCAGCATTTT.

This clone was picked up a small number of times. The chain couples TRBV2 to TRBJ2-3; 8 nucleotides match TRBD2. The CDR3 covers 14 residues. V lost 6 bases and J lost 6; bases outside the gene matches: 8. Germline V CDR1 and CDR2: SNHLY, FYNNEI. DNA of the CDR3: TGTGCCAGCAGGGCAGCGGGGGCCCGGGATACGCAGTATTTT. Amino acid sequence: CASRAAGARDTQYF. Based on the CDR3 plus reference TRBV2 and TRBJ2-3, the full variable domain is EPEVTQTPSHQVTQMGQEVILRCVPISNHLYFYWYRQILGQKVEFLVSFYNNEISEKSEIFDDQFSVERPDGSNFTLKIRSTKLEDSAMYFCASRAAGARDTQYFGPGTRLTVL.

This clone was picked up one time. The chain carries TRBV5-6 and TRBJ1-2; no firm D call. Trimming shortened V by 1 base and J by 8 bases, and 9 bases separated the two germline ends. Germline V CDR1 and CDR2: SGHDT, YYEEEE. The CDR3 is made up of 12 amino acids. In nucleotides, the CDR3 is TGTGCCAGCAGCTTGCTTTCTGAGGGCTACACCTTC. Its protein is CASSLLSEGYTF.

This rearrangement joins TRBV7-2 to TRBJ2-1; TRBD2 matches at 13 bases. The V and J ends lost 5 bases and 10 bases, in that order; junction bases with no gene match: 8. Germline CDR1 is SGHTA and CDR2 is FQGNSA. The CDR3 is 15 amino acids. CDR3 in DNA: TGTGCCAGCAGCACCGGGACTAGCGGGGTGAGGGAGCAGTTCTTC. Translated, it gives CASSTGTSGVREQFF. Full variable domain (missing parts from reference TRBV7-2 and TRBJ2-1): GAGVSQSPSNKVTEKGKDVELRCDPISGHTALYWYRQSLGQGLEFLIYFQGNSAPDKSGLPSDRFSAERTGGSVSTLTIQRTQQEDSAVYLCASSTGTSGVREQFFGPGTRLTVL.

This chain links TRBV28 with TRBJ1-2; D not resolved. Trimming stripped 7 bases from V and 4 bases from J, with 10 bases between. The germline gives CDR1 MDHEN, CDR2 SYDVKM. The CDR3 length is 12 residues. As DNA, the CDR3 is TGTGCCAGCATGTACGGGAGCTATGGCTACACCTTC. It translates to CASMYGSYGYTF.

The rearrangement uses TRBV3-1 (or the pseudogene TRBV3-2) and TRBJ1-2; 8 nucleotides align to TRBD1. This CDR3 is 15 amino acids long. Trimming at V came to 1 base and at J to 6 bases, leaving 7 bases not matched to a gene. Germline CDR1 and CDR2: LGHDT and YNNKEL (reference sequence). The CDR3 sequence: CASSQGTGMVDGYTF. CDR3 DNA sequence: TGTGCCAGCAGCCAAGGGACAGGGATGGTCGATGGCTACACCTTC.

V usage is TRBV11-3 and J usage is TRBJ2-5; maybe TRBD2 (7 bases). Trimming pared 5 bases from V and 5 bases from J, leaving 18 bases between. The germline V gene encodes CDR1 SGHNT and CDR2 YENEEA. The CDR3 length is 15 residues. DNA for the CDR3: TGTGCCAGCAGCCCCGAGGGGGGGCCAGGGGAGACCCAGTACTTC. This translates into CASSPEGGPGETQYF.

In DNA, the CDR3 is TGTGCCAGCAGCGCGGGACAGGGTTTATCCTCTGGCTACACCTTC. This sequence encodes CASSAGQGLSSGYTF. The chain couples TRBV7-9 to TRBJ1-2; the match to TRBD1 covers 9 bases. This CDR3 has 15 amino acids. CDR1 is SEHNR and CDR2 is FQNEAQ in the germline V gene (reference sequence). Unmatched junction bases numbered 11, after V lost 5 bases and J lost 7 bases.

The chain's CDR3 is CASSLTGAGGETQYF. The CDR3 coding sequence is TGTGCCAGCAGCTTAACTGGGGCAGGGGGTGAGACCCAGTACTTC. This chain links TRBV7-2 with TRBJ2-5, with 7 bases fitting TRBD1. There are 15 residues in the CDR3. The germline gives CDR1 SGHTA, CDR2 FQGNSA. With V trimmed by 2 bases and J by 5 bases, 8 bases remained unmatched.

The chain links TRBV5-6 to TRBJ2-1; no firm D call. The CDR3 consists of 16 residues. Trimming shortened V by 0 bases and J by 2 bases, and 12 bases separated the two germline ends. CDR1 and CDR2 (germline): SGHDT, YYEEEE. CDR3 nucleotide sequence: TGTGCCAGCAGCTTGGGCACCGGGTTCACCTACAATGAGCAGTTCTTC. The encoded protein is CASSLGTGFTYNEQFF.

With regard to this clone: The same CDR3 is also encoded by other DNA sequences in this sample. V gene TRBV12-3 or TRBV12-4 combines with J gene TRBJ1-2; 7 nucleotides line up with TRBD1. Trimming took 6 bases from V and 4 from J; bases not matched to a gene: 5. The CDR3 covers 13 residues. The CDR3 DNA follows: TGTGCCAGCAGCCCTGACAGGGTCTATGGCTACACCTTC. Translation: CASSPDRVYGYTF.

This chain links TRBV20-1 with TRBJ2-1; TRBD2 is a possible D gene (5 bases). The CDR3 consists of 11 residues. Trimming took off 5 bases at V and 15 bases at J, with 17 bases between the two ends. The germline V gene encodes CDR1 DFQATT and CDR2 SNEGSKA (reference sequence). For the CDR3, the DNA is TGCAGTGCTGGAGGATCAGGCACGCGGTTCTTC. Its protein is CSAGGSGTRFF.

V usage is TRBV28 and J usage is TRBJ1-2, with D uncertain. Trimming shortened V by 5 bases and J by 2 bases, and 21 bases separated the two germline ends. CDR3 size: 17 residues. Germline CDR1 and CDR2: MDHEN and SYDVKM. CDR3 nucleotide sequence: TGTGCCAGCAGTCCTCGGGGAGGTGGGCCCTTCAACTATGGCTACACCTTC. Its protein product is CASSPRGGGPFNYGYTF.

On this clone: At one end the junction does not follow the germline gene, possibly because of a read error. V and J are TRBV7-7 and TRBJ2-7; 10 nucleotides align to TRBD1. The CDR3 sequence is 15 residues long. The germline CDR1 and CDR2 sequences are SSHAT and FNYEAQ (reference sequence). CDR3: CASSLAGTGVYEQYF. The CDR3 DNA reads TGTGCTAGCAGCTTAGCTGGGACAGGGGTTTACGAGCAGTACTTC.

This clone has a handful of counts. The rearrangement joins TRBV10-1 to TRBJ1-4; the D gene is possibly TRBD1 (5 bases). CDR3 length: 19 amino acids. Looked up from germline, CDR1 is WNHNN and CDR2 is SYGVQD (reference sequence). The germline V and J ends were trimmed by 6 bases and 3 bases, with 26 bases remaining between them. The CDR3 DNA reads TGCGCCAGCAGGGAGAGACGGGGGTATCTAATCAGGGCTAATGAAAAACTGTTTTTT. This codes for CASRERRGYLIRANEKLFF.

V is TRBV7-8 and J is TRBJ2-7, with D possibly TRBD1 on 5 matching bases. The germline V gene has CDR1 SGHVS and CDR2 FQNEAQ. The length of the CDR3 is 13 residues. The germline V and J ends were trimmed by 7 bases and 6 bases, with 16 bases remaining between them. Here the CDR3 reads CASTLGPFGEQYF. The CDR3 bases are TGTGCCAGCACCCTGGGGCCATTCGGCGAGCAGTACTTC.

This clone came up many times. The V gene is TRBV2, the J gene TRBJ2-5, with D tentatively TRBD1 (7 bases). Germline CDR1 reads SNHLY; CDR2 reads FYNNEI. Trimming took off 6 bases at V and 5 bases at J, with 19 bases between the two ends. This CDR3 comprises 15 residues. CDR3 in amino acids: CASRRQGMEGETQYF. The CDR3 DNA is TGTGCCAGCAGGCGACAGGGTATGGAGGGGGAGACCCAGTACTTC. Combining the CDR3 with reference TRBV2 and TRBJ2-5 gives the whole variable domain EPEVTQTPSHQVTQMGQEVILRCVPISNHLYFYWYRQILGQKVEFLVSFYNNEISEKSEIFDDQFSVERPDGSNFTLKIRSTKLEDSAMYFCASRRQGMEGETQYFGPGTRLLVL.

This clone was observed a few times. The V gene is TRBV5-3, the J gene TRBJ1-2; 8 bases align to TRBD1. TRBV5-3 is sorted into the ORF group, with uncertain function. J gave up 5 bases and V 3 bases, and 15 bases lay outside the gene matches. CDR3 size: 17 residues. Written as DNA, the CDR3 is TGTGCCAGAAGCTCCCTGACAGGGGCCGCGGCGAGATATGGCTACACCTTC. Translation: CARSSLTGAAARYGYTF.